This T cell receptor beta chain appears in the sequencing data of a study of blood T cell repertoires in COVID-19. Study context: Collection of acute and convalescent COVID-19 samples took place in the United States, Italy and Spain.

V lost 8 bases, J lost 9 bases, and 14 bases lay in between. The CDR3 is made up of 13 amino acids. Germline lookup yields CDR1 LGHDT and CDR2 YNNKEL (reference sequence). Profiling relied on immunoSEQ multiplex PCR, and the TCRdb table lists in-frame clones only, not all of them. The sample shows some 350,000 clones, about 87% of them seen only once. Study members were between 18 and 89 years old and lived in around 24 US regions. Self-reported history from a screening survey and questionnaire set each donor's cohort. The sequencing sample was made of PBMCs or T cells enriched from blood (not recorded which). This clonotype originated in a woman in her 30s who had recovered from COVID-19. This chain joins TRBV3-1 (or the pseudogene TRBV3-2) and TRBJ1-6; a weak D match, TRBD1 (6 bases). CDR3 bases: TGTGCCAGCGAAGGGACAAGCTCTTCACCCCTCCACTTT. Translating gives CASEGTSSSPLHF.